This TCR beta chain was sequenced during a study of OX40 agonist ivuxolimab in advanced cancers. Method: immunoSEQ multiplex PCR; TCRdb's copy keeps in-frame clones and lacks some. The data contain 30,000 to 40,000 clones, 81% of them singletons. Study-wide results and limits: Dose levels from 0.1 to 3.0 mg/kg saw CD4+ and CD8+ blood T cells expand clonally by week 6.

Turning to this clone: Its target is not known.

This CDR3 spans 15 amino acids. The germline gives CDR1 SGHAT, CDR2 FQNNGV. Trimming took off 2 bases at V and 5 bases at J, with 15 bases between the two ends. Sequenced material: CD4+ or CD8+ T cells sorted from blood, taken in a trial of the OX40 agonist ivuxolimab. This chain links TRBV11-2 with TRBJ1-1; D uncertain. The TCR sequence derives from an adult with an advanced solid tumor such as melanoma, head and neck, liver or kidney cancer. CDR3 in DNA: TGTGCCAGCAGCTTACTGCGCGGGGTAGGGACTGAAGCTTTCTTT. Protein product: CASSLLRGVGTEAFF.